This T cell receptor (beta chain) is from a study of OX40 agonist ivuxolimab in advanced cancers. On the study more broadly: The dose of intravenous ivuxolimab that patients received every 2 weeks ranged from 0.01 to 10 mg/kg. Study findings and constraints: The authors did not determine the antigen specificity of the expanded peripheral T cells. In general, CD8+ T cells held more expanded clones than CD4+ did, on average.

The protocol was immunoSEQ multiplex PCR, while the TCRdb copy is restricted to in-frame clones and leaves out a portion. The sample has 45,000 to 55,000 clones, around 84% seen once; the top ten hold 0.95% to 1.3%. To note about this clone: Antigen specificity is unknown.

Germline V lookup: CDR1 SGHTA, CDR2 FQGTGA. The CDR3 sequence is 13 residues long. With 5 bases removed from V and 7 bases from J, the gap between germline ends came to 12 bases. The material was CD4+ or CD8+ T cells sorted from blood, obtained in a trial of the OX40 agonist ivuxolimab. The J gene is TRBJ2-1, the V gene TRBV7-3; no clear D gene. The clonotype was recovered from an adult with an advanced solid tumor such as melanoma, head and neck, liver or kidney cancer. The CDR3 bases are TGTGCCAGCAGCCCCTCACGCCAGAATGAGCAGTTCTTC. This translates into CASSPSRQNEQFF.